Shown below are 14 T cell receptor beta chains from a single sample sequenced in a study of regulatory T cells in long-lasting Graves disease. Time point reported: newly diagnosed GD, antithyroid drugs for less than 3 months. After RNA was extracted from PBMCs, the TCR library was made from it. Sequencing libraries for TCR beta were prepared with iRepertoire HTBI primers and Arm-PCR of CDR3 regions. Via MiXCR, TCRdb re-called the multiplex PCR reads, giving one row per CDR3 protein. This sample carries about 540,000 distinct CDR3 sequences, roughly 14% of them seen once, and the ten largest clones take roughly a tenth. Separately, the same data were catalogued under a study of T cells in Graves' hyperthyroidism and ophthalmopathy.

This material consisted of peripheral blood mononuclear cells (PBMCs), taken at new diagnosis, from a patient treated with antithyroid drugs. These receptors all come from a man aged 25-45 years with Graves disease.

The J gene is TRBJ1-2, the V gene TRBV19; 7 nucleotides match TRBD1. This CDR3 is 14 amino acids long. CDR1 and CDR2 from the germline V gene are LNHDA and SQIVND (reference sequence). J was trimmed by 5 bases and V by 4 bases; bases with no gene match: 7. CDR3 nucleotides: TGTGCCAGTAGTAACCACGGACAGGTTTATGGCTACACCTTC. Amino acids: CASSNHGQVYGYTF.

This clonotype was picked up many times. V gene TRBV30 combines with J gene TRBJ1-2, with no clear D. Germline V CDR1 and CDR2: GTSNPN, SVGIG (reference sequence). Trimming took off 2 bases at V and 1 base at J, with 2 bases between the two ends. The CDR3 totals 11 residues. The CDR3 bases are TGTGCCTGGAGTCTTAACTATGGCTACACCTTC. This sequence encodes CAWSLNYGYTF.

This clonotype was observed many times. This sequence joins TRBV7-2 and TRBJ2-7; D gene uncertain. V lost 9 bases to trimming and J lost 0 bases, with 18 bases between them. This CDR3 spans 15 amino acids. The V gene's germline CDR1 is SGHTA and CDR2 FQGNSA. This chain's CDR3 is CARITSGPFSYEQYF. CDR3 nucleotide sequence: TGTGCCAGGATAACGTCTGGGCCTTTCTCCTACGAGCAGTACTTC.

The chain links TRBV4-1 to TRBJ1-1, with D possibly matching TRBD1 (5 bases). The CDR3 is 14 residues long. Trimming cost V 0 bases and J 3 bases, with 8 bases left between them. Germline V gene data show CDR1 as MGHRA and CDR2 as YSYEKL. The CDR3 protein is CASSQDRQHTEAFF. The CDR3 DNA is TGCGCCAGCAGCCAAGACCGACAGCACACTGAAGCTTTCTTT.

There are many counts of this clonotype. As DNA, the CDR3 is TGTGCCAGCAGTTTTAGCAGGGGAGGCGAGCAGTACTTC. It yields the protein CASSFSRGGEQYF. The chain has TRBV28 and TRBJ2-7; D possibly uses TRBD1 or TRBD2 (6 bases each). This CDR3 has 13 residues. Germline V lookup: CDR1 MDHEN, CDR2 SYDVKM. V lost 3 bases, J lost 6 bases, and 12 bases lay in between.

In this sample, this clonotype turned up a few times. J is TRBJ2-7 and V is TRBV24-1; D might be TRBD1 (6 bases). Trimming took 4 bases from V and 4 from J, leaving 19 bases between them. CDR1 and CDR2 from the germline V gene are KGHDR and SFDVKD. The CDR3 length is 16 residues. As DNA, the CDR3 is TGTGCCACCAGTGACCGTACAGGGCCGACGCCTTACGAGCAGTACTTC. Translation: CATSDRTGPTPYEQYF.

This clonotype was seen many times. The chain uses TRBV24-1 and TRBJ2-3, with 8 bases identical to TRBD2. This CDR3 is built from 15 residues. V lost 3 bases, J lost 0 bases, and 1 base stayed unmatched. The germline V gene has CDR1 KGHDR and CDR2 SFDVKD. CDR3 nucleotide sequence: TGTGCCACCAGTGATGAGCGGGGGAGCACAGATACGCAGTATTTT. It encodes CATSDERGSTDTQYF.

This clonotype showed up many times. The chain carries TRBV7-2 and TRBJ2-1; D is perhaps TRBD1 or TRBD2 (5 bases each). The CDR3 extends over 13 amino acids. Germline CDR1 is SGHTA and CDR2 is FQGNSA. The ends were cut back, 7 bases at V and 10 bases at J, with 17 bases in the middle. In nucleotides, the CDR3 is TGTGCCAGCAATCCCGGGACGGGTGGGGAGCAGTTCTTC. Translating gives CASNPGTGGEQFF.

The chain is built from TRBV12-3 or TRBV12-4 and TRBJ1-6; D not resolved. The CDR3 runs to 12 residues. With 5 bases removed from V and 11 bases from J, the gap between germline ends came to 10 bases. CDR3 sequence: CASSPNGAPLHF. The CDR3 nucleotides are TGTGCCAGCAGTCCAAATGGGGCACCCCTCCACTTT.

This clonotype was detected many times. The chain uses TRBV7-9 and TRBJ2-3, with 12 bases matching TRBD2. Germline assignment: CDR1 SEHNR and CDR2 FQNEAQ (reference sequence). The CDR3 length is 16 residues. Trimming at V came to 5 bases and at J to 0 bases, leaving 3 bases not matched to a gene. DNA for the CDR3: TGTGCCAGCAGCATTGGGACTAGCGGGAGCACAGATACGCAGTATTTT. This translates into CASSIGTSGSTDTQYF.

This clonotype was detected a few times. The chain combines TRBV7-6 with TRBJ2-3; either TRBD1 or TRBD2 may supply D (5 bases each). The germline CDR1 and CDR2 sequences are SGHVS and FNYEAQ. The V end was cut by 4 bases, the J end by 1 base, with 21 bases between. This CDR3 spans 18 amino acids. In DNA form, the CDR3 reads TGTGCCAGCAGCTCCACTTCGCTATCTCTGGGGGGCACAGATACGCAGTATTTT. This translates into CASSSTSLSLGGTDTQYF.

This clonotype was counted at least ten times. This rearrangement joins TRBV12-3 or TRBV12-4 to TRBJ2-5; weak D call: TRBD1 (5 bases). Trimming shortened V by 2 bases and J by 5 bases, and 12 bases separated the two germline ends. The CDR3 is 14 amino acids. CDR3: CASSLHRTWETQYF. In DNA form, the CDR3 reads TGTGCCAGCAGTTTACACAGGACCTGGGAGACCCAGTACTTC.

There are many counts of this clonotype. V gene TRBV19 combines with J gene TRBJ2-1; D may correspond to TRBD1 or TRBD2 (5 bases each). V dropped 11 bases and J dropped 4 bases, with 12 bases sitting between them. Germline values: CDR1 LNHDA, CDR2 SQIVND (reference sequence). There are 12 residues in the CDR3. As DNA, the CDR3 is TGTGCCTGGGGACCAAGATACAATGAGCAGTTCTTC. This sequence encodes CAWGPRYNEQFF.

This clonotype showed up many times. This chain uses TRBV20-1 with TRBJ1-1; TRBD1 matches at 11 bases. Looked up from germline, CDR1 is DFQATT and CDR2 is SNEGSKA (reference sequence). The J segment lost 6 bases and the V segment lost 7 bases, leaving 7 bases of the junction unmatched. The CDR3 consists of 13 residues. CDR3 coding DNA: TGCAGTGTTGAACCGGGACAGGGGGCTGAAGCTTTCTTT. Translation gives CSVEPGQGAEAFF.